The source of this T cell receptor (beta chain) is a study of CD8 T cells in Susac syndrome. As judged by recently defined diagnostic criteria, patients with Susac syndrome had definite or probable disease. This CDR3 contains 14 residues. Trimming took 7 bases from V and 8 from J, leaving 17 bases between them. CDR1 is KGHDR, CDR2 SFDVKD, per germline. Reverse transcription of about 0.5 to 1 ug RNA was carried out with random hexamers. One entry per CDR3 protein results from TCRdb running MiXCR on the immunoSEQ multiplex PCR reads. Of tens of thousands of distinct CDR3 sequences listed, under 95% are singletons.

This receptor was taken from a human donor with Susac syndrome. Sample: CD8+ T cells from PBMCs. J is TRBJ2-1 and V is TRBV24-1; D might be TRBD2 (6 bases). The CDR3, as DNA: TGTGCCACCAGGGGGGGAGAAGGGTCAGATGAGCAGTTCTTC. The encoded protein is CATRGGEGSDEQFF.